Described below is a single T cell receptor beta chain sequence and its context. What it binds is not known. The data derive from a study of sequential checkpoint blockade in melanoma. Study-level information: After both sequences, patients received maintenance nivolumab. General observations from the study: About 30 times likelier clinical benefit followed increased tumor T-cell fraction and clonality. Mutational load did not correlate with tumor T-cell fraction or clonality.

Trimming removed 7 bases from V and 8 bases from J; junction bases left unmatched: 10. The CDR3 is made up of 14 amino acids. Germline V CDR1 and CDR2: SGHRS, YFSETQ. Profiling relied on immunoSEQ multiplex PCR, and the TCRdb table lists in-frame clones only, not all of them. The sample holds just over 20,000 clones, around 25% seen once. As to treatment: randomized to nivolumab then ipilimumab (arm A) or the reverse (arm B). Patients had received no earlier DNA-damaging chemotherapy. This receptor was obtained from a human donor with melanoma. The starting material was tumor tissue (inferred from file names), obtained from a patient given nivolumab and ipilimumab in sequence. The chain employs TRBV5-1 and TRBJ2-4; 9 bases align to TRBD1. The CDR3 bases are TGCGCCAGCGGGACAGGGACGGTAGGTGACATTCAGTACTTC. It specifies CASGTGTVGDIQYF.